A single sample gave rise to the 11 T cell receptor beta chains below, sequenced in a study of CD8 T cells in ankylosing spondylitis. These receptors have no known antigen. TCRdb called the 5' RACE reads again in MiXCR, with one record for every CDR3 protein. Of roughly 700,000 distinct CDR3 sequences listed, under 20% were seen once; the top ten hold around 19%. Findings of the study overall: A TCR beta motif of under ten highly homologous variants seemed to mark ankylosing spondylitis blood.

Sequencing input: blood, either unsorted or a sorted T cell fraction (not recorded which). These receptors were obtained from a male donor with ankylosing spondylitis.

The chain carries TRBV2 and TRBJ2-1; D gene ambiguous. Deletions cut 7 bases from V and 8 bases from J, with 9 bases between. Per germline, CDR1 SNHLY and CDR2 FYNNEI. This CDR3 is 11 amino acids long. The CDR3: CASTLNDEQFF. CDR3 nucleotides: TGTGCCAGCACCCTGAACGATGAGCAGTTCTTC.

The CDR3: CSAMGYGIWTEAFF. The CDR3 DNA is TGCAGTGCTATGGGTTACGGGATTTGGACTGAAGCTTTCTTT. V and J are TRBV20-1 and TRBJ1-1; no definite D call. Per germline, CDR1 DFQATT and CDR2 SNEGSKA (reference sequence). The V end lost 4 bases, the J end lost 5 bases, and 17 bases lay between the germline ends. There are 14 residues in the CDR3.

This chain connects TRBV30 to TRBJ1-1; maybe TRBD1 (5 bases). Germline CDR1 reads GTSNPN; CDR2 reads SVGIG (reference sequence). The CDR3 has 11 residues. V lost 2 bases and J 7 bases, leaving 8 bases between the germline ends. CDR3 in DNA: TGTGCCTGGAGTACGGGGGTTGAAGCTTTCTTT. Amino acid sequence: CAWSTGVEAFF.

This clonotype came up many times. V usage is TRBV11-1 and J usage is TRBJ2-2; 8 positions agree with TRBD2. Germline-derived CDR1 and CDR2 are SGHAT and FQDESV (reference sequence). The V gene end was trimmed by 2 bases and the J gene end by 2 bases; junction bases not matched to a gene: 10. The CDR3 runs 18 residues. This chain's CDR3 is CASSLRIGLAGNTGELFF. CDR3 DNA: TGTGCCAGCAGCTTAAGGATTGGATTAGCGGGAAACACCGGGGAGCTGTTTTTT.

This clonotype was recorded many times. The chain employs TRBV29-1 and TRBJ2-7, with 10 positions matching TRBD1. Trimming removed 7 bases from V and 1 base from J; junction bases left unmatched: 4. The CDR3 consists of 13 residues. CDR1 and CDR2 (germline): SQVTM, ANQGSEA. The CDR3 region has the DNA TGCAGCGCTCGGACAGGGGGTTCCTACGAGCAGTACTTC. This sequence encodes CSARTGGSYEQYF.

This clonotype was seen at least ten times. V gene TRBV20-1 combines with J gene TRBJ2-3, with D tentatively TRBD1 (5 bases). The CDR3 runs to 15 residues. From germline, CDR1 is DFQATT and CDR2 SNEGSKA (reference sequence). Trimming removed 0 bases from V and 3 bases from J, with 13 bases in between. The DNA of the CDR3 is TGCAGTGCTAGAGACAGGGAAAAATCAACAGATACGCAGTATTTT. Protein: CSARDREKSTDTQYF.

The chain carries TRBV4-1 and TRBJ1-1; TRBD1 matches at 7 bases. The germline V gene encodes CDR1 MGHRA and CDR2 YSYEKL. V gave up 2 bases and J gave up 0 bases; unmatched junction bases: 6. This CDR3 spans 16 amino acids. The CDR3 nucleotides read TGCGCCAGCAGCCAACCTGAGACAGGGATGAACACTGAAGCTTTCTTT. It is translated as CASSQPETGMNTEAFF.

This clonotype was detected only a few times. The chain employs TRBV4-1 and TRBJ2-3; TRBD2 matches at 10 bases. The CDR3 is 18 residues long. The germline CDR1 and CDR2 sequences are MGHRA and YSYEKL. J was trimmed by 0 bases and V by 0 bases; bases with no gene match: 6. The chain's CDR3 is CASSQEISTSGSTDTQYF. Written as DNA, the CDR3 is TGCGCCAGCAGCCAAGAGATTTCGACTAGCGGGAGCACAGATACGCAGTATTTT.

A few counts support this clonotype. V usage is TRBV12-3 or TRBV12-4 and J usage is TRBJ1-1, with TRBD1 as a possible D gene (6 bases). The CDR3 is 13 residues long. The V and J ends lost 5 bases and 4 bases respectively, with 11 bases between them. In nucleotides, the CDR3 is TGTGCCAGCAGTACAGGGTTCGGCACTGAAGCTTTCTTT. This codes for CASSTGFGTEAFF.

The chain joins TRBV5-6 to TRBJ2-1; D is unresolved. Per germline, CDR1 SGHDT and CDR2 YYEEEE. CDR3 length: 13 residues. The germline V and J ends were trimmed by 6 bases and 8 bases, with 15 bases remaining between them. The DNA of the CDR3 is TGTGCCAGCACCCCAAAACGGTCGCATGAGCAGTTCTTC. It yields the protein CASTPKRSHEQFF.

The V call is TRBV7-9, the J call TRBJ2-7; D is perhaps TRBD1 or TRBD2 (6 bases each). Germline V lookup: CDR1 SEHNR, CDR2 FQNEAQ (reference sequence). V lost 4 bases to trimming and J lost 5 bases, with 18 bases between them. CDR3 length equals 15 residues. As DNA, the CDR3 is TGTGCCAGCAGCTCTGGGGGGACACCGACCCACGAGCAGTACTTC. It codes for CASSSGGTPTHEQYF. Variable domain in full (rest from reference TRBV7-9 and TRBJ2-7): DTGVSQNPRHKITKRGQNVTFRCDPISEHNRLYWYRQTLGQGPEFLTYFQNEAQLEKSRLLSDRFSAERPKGSFSTLEIQRTEQGDSAMYLCASSSGGTPTHEQYFGPGTRLTVT.